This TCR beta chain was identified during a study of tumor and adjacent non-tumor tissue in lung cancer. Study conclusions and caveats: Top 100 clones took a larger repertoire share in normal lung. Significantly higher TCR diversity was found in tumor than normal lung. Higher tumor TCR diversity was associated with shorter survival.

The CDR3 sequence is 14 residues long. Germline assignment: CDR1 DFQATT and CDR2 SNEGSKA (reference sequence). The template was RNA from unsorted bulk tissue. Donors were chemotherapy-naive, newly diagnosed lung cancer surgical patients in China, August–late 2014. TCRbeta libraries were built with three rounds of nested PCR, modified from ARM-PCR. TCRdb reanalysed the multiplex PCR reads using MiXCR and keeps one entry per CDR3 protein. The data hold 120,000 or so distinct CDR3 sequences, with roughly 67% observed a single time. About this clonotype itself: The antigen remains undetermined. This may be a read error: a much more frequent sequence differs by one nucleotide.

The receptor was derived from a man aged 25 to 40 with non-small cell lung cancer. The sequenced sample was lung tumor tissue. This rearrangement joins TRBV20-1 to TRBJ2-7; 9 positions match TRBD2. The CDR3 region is CSANSGGHSYEQCF. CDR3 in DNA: TGCAGTGCAAATAGCGGGGGACACTCCTACGAGCAGTGCTTC.